The clone carrying this T cell receptor (beta chain) was counted between two and nine times. Its antigen remains unidentified. A multiplex PCR was run with 60 Vbeta primers and 13 Jbeta primers. Clones were sequenced by immunoSEQ multiplex PCR, and TCRdb holds only the in-frame ones, with some missing. The table lists 130,000 to 150,000 clones, over 60% of them singletons. The CDR3 consists of 14 residues. Germline V gene sequence: CDR1 SNHLY, CDR2 FYNNEI. V was clipped by 1 base and J by 4 bases; unmatched bases: 3. The data were taken from a study of cytomegalovirus exposure and HLA in healthy donors. The wider study: Within an early data release were about 85 million unique TCRs drawn from HLA-typed donors.

Study findings and constraints: The study labeled more than 150 TCR beta chains cytomegalovirus-associated. Owing to their indistinguishability, certain V segments, notably TRBV6-2 and TRBV6-3, were excluded. TCR sequences were mostly rare, though some public TCRs occurred in many donors.

This clonotype was sampled from a woman between 45 and 60 years old in good health and CMV-seronegative. Sequencing was performed on PBMCs. This sequence joins TRBV2 and TRBJ1-1, with 7 bases lining up with TRBD1. DNA of the CDR3: TGTGCCAGCAGTGAAGGACAGGGACTCACTGAAGCTTTCTTT. Protein product: CASSEGQGLTEAFF.